What follows describes a single T cell receptor (beta chain). Its antigen remains undetermined. Base qualities were left out, and no much larger clone turns up one base away. The CDR3 has 12 amino acids, counting the end cysteine and phenylalanine. The entry retains the CDR3 DNA only, 36 bases that are in frame from base 1. The germline V and J ends show losses of 8 bases and 2 bases respectively, and no gene match explains 3 bases of the junction. CDR1 and CDR2 are drawn from the germline V gene: MNHEY, SVGAGI. These data belong to a study of blood T cell repertoires in COVID-19 (dated by TCRdb to 2018 to 2020). Background on the whole study: The collaborator samples originated in the United States, Italy and Spain and spanned the acute and convalescent phases of COVID-19. Samples were obtained from the ongoing ImmuneRACE study (first 160 participants) and from about 1,300 subjects provided by 6 global collaborators. A de-identified subject ID, COVID-19 status, age in years and sex were almost always included in the sample metadata. The repertoires were released in a freely available public database meant as a resource for research on the immune response to SARS-CoV-2. The material from the prospective study consisted of cDNA or gDNA derived from T cells, B-cell-depleted T cells, or PBMCs. The dataset comprised deeply sampled blood TCRbeta repertoires from subjects exposed to, actively infected with, or recovered from COVID-19. Where available, HLA class I and class II types were taken from metadata supplied by the sample provider and were not determined by assay-based typing. What the work shows at the level of the full study, not this receptor alone: The amount of clinical and demographic metadata varied by source and participant and was provided uncurated.

Whole blood was collected in K2EDTA tubes by collaborating institutions according to the institutions' own protocols. For TCRbeta analysis, collaborator samples were shipped as frozen whole blood, as isolated PBMCs, or as DNA extracted from either sample type. TCRbeta CDR3 regions were amplified from genomic DNA by means of the immunoSEQ Assay, a bias-controlled multiplex PCR. Turning to the authors' computational methods: Nucleated cell counts per sample were estimated from amplification of reference gene primers within the assay. To quantify the absolute abundance of each unique TCRbeta CDR3 rearrangement, sequence reads were collapsed and filtered. Productive Simpson clonality was computed per sample as the square root of Simpson's diversity index over productive rearrangements. Here the immuneACCESS table is served through TCRdb, limited to in-frame sequences with V and J called. Missing clones are a known gap in these copies; in checked studies unresolved V genes cover under half, and the rest lacks a known reason. V, J and clone size are taken as reported in that table, and D and trimming were inferred from the DNA itself. The sample table lists roughly 68,000 clones, about 81% of them with a count of one. The top ten clones comprise around a tenth of the sample.

The sequence was collected from a human donor in a cohort sampled during active COVID-19. The chain employs TRBV6-5 and TRBJ2-7, with 7 middle bases fitting TRBD2. The sample was peripheral blood. CDR3 reads: CASWGGTYEQYF. The DNA reads as follows: TGTGCCAGCTGGGGGGGAACCTACGAGCAGTACTTC.